This TCR beta chain was sequenced during a study of CD8 T cells in Susac syndrome. Controls were healthy donors (matched for age and sex). When the RNA was reverse transcribed, random hexamers were used with an input of about 0.5 to 1 ug. In TCRdb, the immunoSEQ multiplex PCR reads were re-called with MiXCR into one record per CDR3 protein. Found here are approximately 100,000 distinct CDR3 sequences, 92% of them singletons; the top ten hold roughly 0.12%. Trimming shortened V by 3 bases and J by 7 bases, and 17 bases separated the two germline ends. The germline V gene encodes CDR1 SGHDT and CDR2 YYEEEE. CDR3 length: 15 amino acids.

The chain joins TRBV5-6 to TRBJ2-1; TRBD1 might be the D (6 bases). This receptor was taken from a human donor in good health. Sample: CD8+ T cells from PBMCs. CDR3 amino acids: CASSSDLNRVNEQFF. CDR3 DNA sequence: TGTGCCAGCAGCTCGGATCTCAACAGGGTGAATGAGCAGTTCTTC.